This T cell receptor (beta chain) was sequenced in a study of T cells in Graves' hyperthyroidism and ophthalmopathy. Researchers took RNA transcripts and amplified the TCR beta CDR3 regions from them. HTBI primers were used for first-round RT-PCR of the TCR CDR3. MiXCR, applied by TCRdb to the multiplex PCR reads, yields one record per CDR3 protein. The sample shows 650,000 to 700,000 distinct CDR3 sequences, around 16% of them seen only once. CDR3 length: 17 residues. The germline CDR1 and CDR2 sequences are KGHSH and LQKENI. J lost 3 bases, V lost 0 bases, and 9 bases had no gene match. This clonotype appeared many times. Its antigen is unidentified. Patients were excluded because of uncontrolled infection, other autoimmune disease, pregnancy or lactation. Fresh peripheral blood, approximately 10 ml, was the source of the PBMCs. Study conclusions and caveats: Through a model of 13 V-J features, ophthalmopathy was separated from stable hyperthyroidism.

Sample: blood. This TCR was sampled from a man in his fifties with Graves' hyperthyroidism. The chain carries TRBV18 and TRBJ2-7; 9 nucleotides align to TRBD2. CDR3 residues: CASSPPRLAGSFYEQYF. The CDR3, as DNA: TGTGCCAGCTCACCACCACGGCTAGCGGGGTCCTTCTACGAGCAGTACTTC. Combining the CDR3 with reference TRBV18 and TRBJ2-7 gives the whole variable domain NAGVMQNPRHLVRRRGQEARLRCSPMKGHSHVYWYRQLPEEGLKFMVYLQKENIIDESGMPKERFSAEFPKEGPSILRIQQVVRGDSAAYFCASSPPRLAGSFYEQYFGPGTRLTVT.